These T cell receptor beta chains were read from a single sample in a study of STAT5B mutations in CD4+ large granular lymphocyte leukemia. Sequencing used immunoSEQ multiplex PCR; TCRdb keeps in-frame clones, though not all of them. The sample has some 34,000 clones, more than 65% seen once; the top ten hold more than 2%. The material sequenced was CD4+ T cells from blood buffy coats. The source of these receptors is a human donor in good health. Both conserved end residues are part of each CDR3. Fields, in order: CDR3 protein, CDR3 DNA, clone size, V gene, J gene, D gene. D genes are given only for firm matches. Clone size is not always given. Where it is, it says once, few, many or a class for expanded clones.

CDR3aa: CASSKPKSPYEQYF
CDR3nt: TGTGCCAGCAGCAAGCCGAAGAGTCCCTACGAGCAGTACTTC
abundance: -
v_gene: TRBV21-1
j_gene: TRBJ2-7
d_gene: -

CDR3aa: CASSPGLAGVWEQYF
CDR3nt: TGTGCCAGCAGCCCGGGACTAGCGGGAGTGTGGGAGCAGTACTTC
abundance: -
v_gene: TRBV14
j_gene: TRBJ2-7
d_gene: TRBD2

CDR3aa: CASSLAASYEQYF
CDR3nt: TGCGCCAGCAGCTTGGCGGCGTCCTACGAGCAGTACTTC
abundance: -
v_gene: TRBV5-1
j_gene: TRBJ2-7
d_gene: -

CDR3aa: CAWSIGQGNGYTF
CDR3nt: TGTGCCTGGAGTATAGGACAGGGTAATGGCTACACCTTC
abundance: few
v_gene: TRBV30
j_gene: TRBJ1-2
d_gene: TRBD1

CDR3aa: CASSHALFSSYEQYF
CDR3nt: TGTGCCAGCAGCCACGCACTCTTTAGCTCCTACGAGCAGTACTTC
abundance: -
v_gene: TRBV11-2
j_gene: TRBJ2-7
d_gene: -

CDR3aa: CASSLQGSGELFF
CDR3nt: TGTGCCAGCAGCCTACAGGGGTCCGGGGAGCTGTTTTTT
abundance: -
v_gene: TRBV11-2
j_gene: TRBJ2-2
d_gene: TRBD1

CDR3aa: CASSPGQGFYEQYF
CDR3nt: TGTGCCAGCAGCCCGGGACAGGGGTTCTACGAGCAGTACTTC
abundance: -
v_gene: TRBV5-4
j_gene: TRBJ2-7
d_gene: TRBD1

CDR3aa: CASSVGRAGVGDTQYF
CDR3nt: TGTGCCAGCAGCGTAGGGAGAGCGGGAGTTGGGGATACGCAGTATTTT
abundance: once
v_gene: TRBV9
j_gene: TRBJ2-3
d_gene: TRBD2

CDR3aa: CASSSSPGTSLNTEAFF
CDR3nt: TGTGCCAGCTCATCCAGTCCCGGGACATCGTTGAACACTGAAGCTTTCTTT
abundance: -
v_gene: TRBV18
j_gene: TRBJ1-1
d_gene: -

CDR3aa: CASSLGPGASTGELFF
CDR3nt: TGCGCCAGCAGCTTGGGGCCAGGGGCGAGCACCGGGGAGCTGTTTTTT
abundance: -
v_gene: TRBV5-1
j_gene: TRBJ2-2
d_gene: -

CDR3aa: CASSLEGSGVGGYTF
CDR3nt: TGCGCCAGCAGCTTGGAGGGAAGTGGCGTAGGTGGCTACACCTTC
abundance: -
v_gene: TRBV5-1
j_gene: TRBJ1-2
d_gene: -

CDR3aa: CAWSVQNGYTF
CDR3nt: TGTGCCTGGAGTGTACAAAATGGCTACACCTTC
abundance: few
v_gene: TRBV30
j_gene: TRBJ1-2
d_gene: -

CDR3aa: CASSLDRVNTEAFF
CDR3nt: TGCGCCAGCAGCTTGGACAGGGTGAACACTGAAGCTTTCTTT
abundance: -
v_gene: TRBV5-1
j_gene: TRBJ1-1
d_gene: -

CDR3aa: CASSQGQNTEAFF
CDR3nt: TGCGCCAGCAGCCAGGGCCAGAACACTGAAGCTTTCTTT
abundance: -
v_gene: TRBV5-1
j_gene: TRBJ1-1
d_gene: -

CDR3aa: CASSSDGRTGDDEAFF
CDR3nt: TGTGCCAGCAGCTCGGATGGGCGGACAGGGGACGATGAAGCTTTCTTT
abundance: -
v_gene: TRBV5-4
j_gene: TRBJ1-1
d_gene: TRBD1

CDR3aa: CASSPQGKDYEQYF
CDR3nt: TGTGCCAGCTCACCTCAGGGGAAGGACTACGAGCAGTACTTC
abundance: -
v_gene: TRBV18
j_gene: TRBJ2-7
d_gene: -

CDR3aa: CASSLRKSGNTIYF
CDR3nt: TGTGCCAGCAGCCTCAGGAAGTCTGGAAACACCATATATTTT
abundance: -
v_gene: TRBV5-5
j_gene: TRBJ1-3
d_gene: -

CDR3aa: CASSFSGGAEAFF
CDR3nt: TGTGCCAGCAGTTTTTCGGGGGGGGCCGAAGCTTTCTTT
abundance: -
v_gene: TRBV27
j_gene: TRBJ1-1
d_gene: -

CDR3aa: CASSLSASGSGSSYEQYF
CDR3nt: TGTGCCAGCAGCTTATCGGCTAGCGGGAGTGGGAGCTCCTACGAGCAGTACTTC
abundance: -
v_gene: TRBV7-8
j_gene: TRBJ2-7
d_gene: TRBD2

CDR3aa: CASKTAYSYEQYF
CDR3nt: TGTGCCAGCAAGACAGCCTACTCCTACGAGCAGTACTTC
abundance: -
v_gene: TRBV2
j_gene: TRBJ2-7
d_gene: -

CDR3aa: CASSFLQGEHTGELFF
CDR3nt: TGTGCCAGCAGCTTCCTACAGGGGGAGCACACCGGGGAGCTGTTTTTT
abundance: -
v_gene: TRBV7-6
j_gene: TRBJ2-2
d_gene: TRBD1

CDR3aa: CASSPLGTEGNSPLHF
CDR3nt: TGTGCCAGCTCACCATTGGGGACAGAAGGGAATTCACCCCTCCACTTT
abundance: -
v_gene: TRBV18
j_gene: TRBJ1-6
d_gene: TRBD1

CDR3aa: CASSTSQQGANEKLFF
CDR3nt: TGTGCCAGTAGTACCAGCCAACAGGGGGCTAATGAAAAACTGTTTTTT
abundance: -
v_gene: TRBV19
j_gene: TRBJ1-4
d_gene: TRBD1

CDR3aa: CASSTTYEQYF
CDR3nt: TGTGCCAGCAGCACAACCTACGAGCAGTACTTC
abundance: few
v_gene: TRBV11-2
j_gene: TRBJ2-7
d_gene: -

CDR3aa: CATSREEGQAFF
CDR3nt: TGTGCCACCAGCAGAGAAGAGGGACAAGCTTTCTTT
abundance: few
v_gene: TRBV15
j_gene: TRBJ1-1
d_gene: -

CDR3aa: CASSLGPGQETQYF
CDR3nt: TGTGCCAGCAGCTTGGGGCCAGGGCAAGAGACCCAGTACTTC
abundance: -
v_gene: TRBV5-8
j_gene: TRBJ2-5
d_gene: -

CDR3aa: CASSPRVLPSTDTQYF
CDR3nt: TGTGCCAGCTCACCACGTGTTCTACCCAGCACAGATACGCAGTATTTT
abundance: -
v_gene: TRBV18
j_gene: TRBJ2-3
d_gene: -

CDR3aa: CASSPRDRGDEKLFF
CDR3nt: TGTGCCAGCAGCCCCCGGGACAGGGGGGACGAAAAACTGTTTTTT
abundance: few
v_gene: TRBV11-2
j_gene: TRBJ1-4
d_gene: TRBD1

CDR3aa: CASSPGGQGVSQPQHF
CDR3nt: TGTGCCAGCTCACCAGGGGGACAGGGGGTCAGTCAGCCCCAGCATTTT
abundance: -
v_gene: TRBV18
j_gene: TRBJ1-5
d_gene: TRBD1

CDR3aa: CASSPQRGAPSTDTQYF
CDR3nt: TGTGCCAGCAGCCCCCAGCGGGGGGCCCCTTCGACAGATACGCAGTATTTT
abundance: -
v_gene: TRBV11-2
j_gene: TRBJ2-3
d_gene: TRBD2